One and the same sample provided the 17 T cell receptor beta chains below, sequenced in a study of blood T cells in healthy people across ages. Using a J-beta primer mix together with a sample-barcoded 5' primer, a second PCR was run for roughly 6 to 12 cycles. TCRdb fed the 5' RACE reads into MiXCR, producing one record per CDR3 protein. The table lists 600,000 to 1,000,000 distinct CDR3 sequences, 25% of them singletons. This sample was shared with a second study, whose subject was T cells of mothers and their children.

The sample consisted of blood. The source is a boy aged 10-17 years in good health.

This chain connects TRBV12-3 or TRBV12-4 to TRBJ2-1, with 10 bases that match TRBD2. CDR3 length: 17 residues. V shed 6 bases, J shed 0 bases, and the junction held 8 bases outside the gene matches. CDR3 sequence (DNA): TGTGCCAGCAGCCATTATCTAGCGGGAGACTCCTACAATGAGCAGTTCTTC. This translates into CASSHYLAGDSYNEQFF.

The CDR3 nucleotides read TGTGCCAGCAGCCCAGGGGGAGGGGGACTAAGAGACCAGTACTTC. Translated, it gives CASSPGGGGLRDQYF. The V gene is TRBV7-2, the J gene TRBJ2-5; possibly TRBD1 or TRBD2 for D (7 bases each). The germline V and J ends were trimmed by 5 bases and 10 bases, with 23 bases remaining between them. This CDR3 has 15 amino acids. Germline assignment: CDR1 SGHTA and CDR2 FQGNSA. The full variable domain, completed using reference TRBV7-2 and TRBJ2-5, is GAGVSQSPSNKVTEKGKDVELRCDPISGHTALYWYRQSLGQGLEFLIYFQGNSAPDKSGLPSDRFSAERTGGSVSTLTIQRTQQEDSAVYLCASSPGGGGLRDQYFGPGTRLLVL.

The chain couples TRBV6-2 or TRBV6-3 to TRBJ1-2, with 9 positions matching TRBD1. The CDR3 length is 16 residues. V lost 5 bases and J lost 5; bases outside the gene matches: 12. Looked up from germline, CDR1 is MNHEY and CDR2 is SVGEGT. The CDR3 region is CASSLRASGQGYGYTF. The CDR3 DNA sequence: TGTGCCAGCAGTCTACGCGCGTCGGGACAGGGATATGGCTACACCTTC.

This clonotype showed up many times. This chain connects TRBV5-5 to TRBJ2-5; D could derive from TRBD1 or TRBD2 (5 bases each). CDR1 SGHKS and CDR2 YYEKEE come from the germline V gene (reference sequence). CDR3 length equals 14 residues. With 2 bases removed from V and 5 bases from J, the gap between germline ends came to 13 bases. CDR3: CASSLPWGGETQYF. CDR3 DNA: TGTGCCAGCAGCTTACCGTGGGGCGGGGAGACCCAGTACTTC.

The chain carries TRBV29-1 and TRBJ1-1, with D unclear. Germline V CDR1 and CDR2: SQVTM, ANQGSEA. This CDR3 contains 13 residues. The V and J ends lost 7 bases and 11 bases respectively, with 23 bases between them. Here the CDR3 reads CSAGSAGRPVAFF. In DNA form, the CDR3 reads TGCAGCGCGGGGTCCGCCGGACGGCCAGTGGCTTTCTTT.

This clonotype turned up a few times. The chain has TRBV12-3 or TRBV12-4 and TRBJ2-7; TRBD1 or TRBD2 may be the D gene (5 bases each). The CDR3 runs to 15 residues. V lost 2 bases, J lost 4 bases, and 15 bases lay in between. CDR3 region: CASSLFLRWGYEQYF. The CDR3 coding sequence is TGTGCCAGCAGTTTATTTCTCAGATGGGGGTACGAGCAGTACTTC.

The V and J genes are TRBV24-1 and TRBJ2-7; D gene uncertain. This CDR3 has 14 amino acids. CDR1 and CDR2 from the germline V gene are KGHDR and SFDVKD. V was clipped by 3 bases and J by 5 bases, with 13 bases between them. Here the CDR3 reads CATSDPDGRDEQYF. The CDR3 nucleotides are TGTGCCACCAGTGATCCCGATGGTAGGGACGAGCAGTACTTC.

V is TRBV28 and J is TRBJ2-7, with D perhaps being TRBD1 or TRBD2 (5 bases each). Germline CDR1 MDHEN, CDR2 SYDVKM. V was trimmed by 8 bases and J by 7 bases, leaving 15 bases between them. This CDR3 spans 12 amino acids. CDR3 DNA: TGTGCCAGCGCCAGGGACGTTGGAGAGCAGTACTTC. This gives the protein CASARDVGEQYF.

The rearrangement links TRBV7-6 to TRBJ2-7; D gene ambiguous. CDR1 and CDR2 from the germline V gene are SGHVS and FNYEAQ. Trimming shortened V by 3 bases and J by 2 bases, and 11 bases separated the two germline ends. The CDR3 has 14 residues. The CDR3 nucleotides are TGTGCCAGCAGCTTCCTGCGTAATACCTACGAGCAGTACTTC. Amino acids: CASSFLRNTYEQYF. The full variable domain, with the rest looked up from reference TRBV7-6 and TRBJ2-7, is GAGVSQSPRYKVTKRGQDVALRCDPISGHVSLYWYRQALGQGPEFLTYFNYEAQQDKSGLPNDRFSAERPEGSISTLTIQRTEQRDSAMYRCASSFLRNTYEQYFGPGTRLTVT.

The V gene is TRBV9, the J gene TRBJ1-2; 8 bases fit TRBD1. J was trimmed by 4 bases and V by 0 bases; bases with no gene match: 2. The CDR3 contains 14 residues. From germline, CDR1 is SGDLS and CDR2 YYNGEE. CDR3 loop: CASSVGTGGYGYTF. The CDR3 DNA reads TGTGCCAGCAGCGTAGGAACAGGGGGCTATGGCTACACCTTC.

This clonotype occurred a few times. V and J are TRBV5-1 and TRBJ1-1; no clear D gene. Between the trimmed V and J ends, which lost 7 bases and 3 bases, there was a span of 13 bases. The CDR3 sequence is 13 residues long. CDR1 and CDR2 from the germline V gene are SGHRS and YFSETQ. The CDR3 region has the DNA TGCGCCAGCTGCCGGGAGTTGGACACTGAAGCTTTCTTT. Translating it yields CASCRELDTEAFF. The full variable domain, with the rest looked up from reference TRBV5-1 and TRBJ1-1, is KAGVTQTPRYLIKTRGQQVTLSCSPISGHRSVSWYQQTPGQGLQFLFEYFSETQRNKGNFPGRFSGRQFSNSRSEMNVSTLELGDSALYLCASCRELDTEAFFGQGTRLTVV.

This clonotype has a handful of counts. The chain has TRBV9 and TRBJ2-1; 11 bases agree with TRBD2. Germline trimming cut 3 bases from V and 8 bases from J; bases unmatched to any gene: 10. Germline values: CDR1 SGDLS, CDR2 YYNGEE. The CDR3 consists of 16 residues. CDR3 in amino acids: CASSAAKTSGTDEQFF. The CDR3, as DNA: TGTGCCAGCAGCGCGGCCAAGACTAGCGGGACGGATGAGCAGTTCTTC. Drawing the rest from reference TRBV9 and TRBJ2-1, the complete variable domain is DSGVTQTPKHLITATGQRVTLRCSPRSGDLSVYWYQQSLDQGLQFLIQYYNGEERAKGNILERFSAQQFPDLHSELNLSSLELGDSALYFCASSAAKTSGTDEQFFGPGTRLTVL.

The gene calls are TRBV15 and TRBJ1-4; 11 bases are shared with TRBD1. V shed 5 bases and J 1 base; nucleotides not matched to a gene: 9. Germline CDR1 and CDR2: LNHNV and YYDKDF (reference sequence). This CDR3 has 18 amino acids. The CDR3: CATSGNRDRGRTNEKLFF. In DNA form, the CDR3 reads TGTGCCACCAGCGGAAACCGGGACAGGGGGAGAACTAATGAAAAACTGTTTTTT.

V gene TRBV6-1 combines with J gene TRBJ2-5; D gene uncertain. This CDR3 contains 14 residues. CDR1 is MNHNS, CDR2 SASEGT, per germline. Trimming took 1 base from V and 1 from J, leaving 7 bases between them. CDR3 loop: CASSEVMIQETQYF. The CDR3 DNA sequence: TGTGCCAGCAGTGAAGTTATGATCCAAGAGACCCAGTACTTC.

The chain joins TRBV7-2 to TRBJ1-3, with D unresolved. CDR1 SGHTA and CDR2 FQGNSA come from the germline V gene. This CDR3 comprises 16 residues. Between the trimmed V and J ends, which lost 0 bases and 0 bases, there was a span of 9 bases. The CDR3 loop reads CASSLARDTSGNTIYF. The DNA of the CDR3 is TGTGCCAGCAGCTTAGCCCGGGATACCTCTGGAAACACCATATATTTT.

The chain joins TRBV4-1 to TRBJ2-5; 11 positions agree with TRBD2. Matching the DNA end better, TRBJ2-7 makes the J call doubtful. The CDR3 spans 16 residues. From germline, CDR1 is MGHRA and CDR2 YSYEKL. The CDR3, as DNA: TGCGCCAGCAGCCAAGGCGCCGGGACTAGCGGCTACGAGCAGTACTTC. This sequence encodes CASSQGAGTSGYEQYF.

V and J are TRBV6-1 and TRBJ2-7; D could derive from TRBD1 or TRBD2 (5 bases each). The V gene's germline CDR1 is MNHNS and CDR2 SASEGT. The CDR3 totals 13 residues. V gave up 3 bases and J gave up 4 bases, with 10 bases separating them. For the CDR3, the DNA is TGTGCCAGCAGTGATGGATGGGGGTACGAGCAGTACTTC. It yields the protein CASSDGWGYEQYF.